These T cell receptor beta chains were read from a single sample in a study of shared clonotypes between healthy human individuals. Measured with immunoSEQ multiplex PCR; TCRdb has only the in-frame clones, and not every one. Of a few million clones listed, approximately 94% are singletons. The specimen sequenced was naive CD4+ T cells sorted from blood. The receptors were sampled from a young man in good health. CDR3s include the opening cysteine and the closing phenylalanine or tryptophan. The order of the fields is CDR3 protein, CDR3 DNA, D gene, V gene, clone size, J gene. D genes are given only for firm matches. Size values are once, few and many counts, or a class for expanded clones, and some rows have none.

CDR3: CASSLAGRGMDYGYTF
DNA: TGTGCCAGCAGCTTAGCTGGCAGGGGGATGGACTATGGCTACACCTTC
D: TRBD1
V: TRBV7-9
size: -
J: TRBJ1-2

CDR3: CASMGAYEAFF
DNA: TGTGCCAGCATGGGAGCTTATGAAGCTTTCTTT
D: -
V: TRBV6-1
size: -
J: TRBJ1-1

CDR3: CASSAEGTYHGYTF
DNA: TGTGCCAGCAGCGCCGAGGGGACATACCATGGCTACACCTTC
D: -
V: TRBV2
size: -
J: TRBJ1-2

CDR3: CASSKRTGRDSPLHF
DNA: TGTGCCAGCAGCAAACGAACAGGACGAGATTCACCCCTCCACTTT
D: -
V: TRBV21-1
size: -
J: TRBJ1-6

CDR3: CASSERWRPSVSTQYF
DNA: TGTGCCAGCAGTGAAAGATGGCGGCCTAGCGTTTCAACGCAGTATTTT
D: -
V: TRBV6-1
size: -
J: TRBJ2-3

CDR3: CAWSVVRTSGHTDTQYF
DNA: TGTGCCTGGAGTGTAGTTCGGACTAGCGGGCACACAGATACGCAGTATTTT
D: TRBD2
V: TRBV30
size: -
J: TRBJ2-3

CDR3: CASSLPGQGRETQYF
DNA: TGTGCCAGCAGTCTCCCTGGACAGGGTAGGGAGACCCAGTACTTC
D: TRBD1
V: TRBV27
size: once
J: TRBJ2-5

CDR3: CASGTGGGNQPQHF
DNA: TGTGCCAGTGGAACGGGCGGCGGAAATCAGCCCCAGCATTTT
D: -
V: TRBV19
size: -
J: TRBJ1-5

CDR3: CASGLGSSAYNEQFF
DNA: TGTGCTAGTGGTTTAGGAAGTTCAGCATACAATGAGCAGTTCTTC
D: -
V: TRBV12-5
size: -
J: TRBJ2-1

CDR3: CASSPRTTYEQYF
DNA: TGTGCCAGCAGCCCCCGCACGACCTACGAGCAGTACTTC
D: -
V: TRBV7-9
size: -
J: TRBJ2-7

CDR3: CASSLLSSGGARETQYF
DNA: TGTGCCAGCAGCTTATTGTCTAGCGGGGGGGCCAGAGAGACCCAGTACTTC
D: TRBD2
V: TRBV7-2
size: -
J: TRBJ2-5

CDR3: CASSAGTSGRADTQYF
DNA: TGCGCCAGCAGCGCCGGGACTAGCGGGAGAGCAGATACGCAGTATTTT
D: TRBD2
V: TRBV5-1
size: -
J: TRBJ2-3

CDR3: CASSRGLGEKLFF
DNA: TGTGCCAGCTCCCGGGGCTTAGGGGAAAAACTGTTTTTT
D: -
V: TRBV6-1
size: -
J: TRBJ1-4

CDR3: CASSEGVGEQFF
DNA: TGTGCCAGCAGTGAAGGAGTGGGTGAGCAGTTCTTC
D: -
V: TRBV2
size: -
J: TRBJ2-1

CDR3: CASDPGHSYEQYF
DNA: TGTGCCAGCGATCCGGGACACTCCTACGAGCAGTACTTC
D: -
V: TRBV6-1
size: once
J: TRBJ2-7

CDR3: CASSLGGGYGYTF
DNA: TGTGCCAGCAGTTTGGGTGGGGGCTATGGCTACACCTTC
D: -
V: TRBV27
size: -
J: TRBJ1-2

CDR3: CASSPYALQETQYF
DNA: TGTGCCAGCAGCCCTTATGCGCTCCAAGAGACCCAGTACTTC
D: -
V: TRBV9
size: -
J: TRBJ2-5

CDR3: CASSLGGLAGFYEQYF
DNA: TGCGCCAGCAGCTTGGGGGGACTAGCGGGCTTCTACGAGCAGTACTTC
D: TRBD2
V: TRBV5-1
size: -
J: TRBJ2-7

CDR3: CASSSTGGYGYTF
DNA: TGTGCCAGCAGCTCGACAGGCGGCTATGGCTACACCTTC
D: -
V: TRBV7-9
size: -
J: TRBJ1-2

CDR3: CASSLQGRVADTQYF
DNA: TGCGCCAGCAGCTTACAGGGGAGGGTCGCAGATACGCAGTATTTT
D: -
V: TRBV4-1
size: -
J: TRBJ2-3

CDR3: CASFRDRGGTGELFF
DNA: TGTGCCAGCTTTCGGGACAGGGGAGGTACCGGGGAGCTGTTTTTT
D: TRBD1
V: TRBV2
size: -
J: TRBJ2-2

CDR3: CASSLGGGGGNTIYF
DNA: TGTGCCAGCAGCTTAGGAGGGGGCGGCGGAAACACCATATATTTT
D: TRBD1
V: TRBV11-1
size: -
J: TRBJ1-3

CDR3: CASSVPPGGNYGYTF
DNA: TGTGCCAGCAGCGTTCCCCCGGGGGGGAACTATGGCTACACCTTC
D: -
V: TRBV9
size: -
J: TRBJ1-2

CDR3: CASFGLARCEQYF
DNA: TGTGCCAGCTTTGGACTAGCAAGATGCGAGCAGTACTTC
D: TRBD2
V: TRBV27
size: -
J: TRBJ2-7

CDR3: CASIREGLGEQPQHF
DNA: TGTGCCAGCATCCGGGAGGGCCTCGGAGAGCAGCCCCAGCATTTT
D: -
V: TRBV6-1
size: -
J: TRBJ1-5

CDR3: CASRDVNYGYTF
DNA: TGTGCCAGCAGGGACGTCAACTATGGCTACACCTTC
D: -
V: TRBV27
size: once
J: TRBJ1-2

CDR3: CASSYSSDRETYGYTF
DNA: TGTGCCAGCAGTTACTCGTCGGACAGGGAGACCTATGGCTACACCTTC
D: TRBD1
V: TRBV6-6
size: -
J: TRBJ1-2

CDR3: CASSYMEGTGGSPLHF
DNA: TGTGCCAGCAGTTACATGGAGGGGACAGGGGGTTCACCCCTCCACTTT
D: TRBD1
V: TRBV6-6
size: -
J: TRBJ1-6

CDR3: CASSRLAYNEQFF
DNA: TGTGCCAGCAGCCGACTAGCCTACAATGAGCAGTTCTTC
D: -
V: TRBV5-6
size: -
J: TRBJ2-1

CDR3: CASSSPGTTDYEQYF
DNA: TGTGCCAGCAGTTCCCCCGGGACAACTGACTACGAGCAGTACTTC
D: -
V: TRBV6-5
size: -
J: TRBJ2-7

CDR3: CASQDWGLGDQPQHF
DNA: TGTGCCAGCCAGGATTGGGGGCTTGGGGATCAGCCCCAGCATTTT
D: -
V: TRBV10-3
size: -
J: TRBJ1-5

CDR3: CASSSRVMNTEAFF
DNA: TGTGCCAGCAGCTCCAGGGTCATGAACACTGAAGCTTTCTTT
D: -
V: TRBV2
size: -
J: TRBJ1-1

CDR3: CASSLGSNTEAFF
DNA: TGTGCCAGCAGCTTAGGGTCGAACACTGAAGCTTTCTTT
D: -
V: TRBV11-2
size: few
J: TRBJ1-1

CDR3: CASSPRLAQAVPFF
DNA: TGTGCCAGCAGCCCCCGACTAGCGCAAGCCGTACCGTTCTTC
D: TRBD2
V: TRBV7-2
size: -
J: TRBJ2-1

CDR3: CASSLSGTDTQYF
DNA: TGTGCCAGCAGCTTATCTGGCACAGATACGCAGTATTTT
D: -
V: TRBV7-2
size: -
J: TRBJ2-3

CDR3: CASSLAVLTYEQYF
DNA: TGTGCCAGCAGCTTAGCGGTTTTGACTTACGAGCAGTACTTC
D: -
V: TRBV7-2
size: -
J: TRBJ2-7

CDR3: CASGLGSAGLSGELFF
DNA: TGTGCTAGTGGTTTGGGGAGTGCCGGTCTCTCCGGGGAGCTGTTTTTT
D: -
V: TRBV12-5
size: -
J: TRBJ2-2

CDR3: CASSLASGGQYEQYF
DNA: TGTGCCAGCAGCTTAGCTAGCGGGGGGCAATACGAGCAGTACTTC
D: TRBD2
V: TRBV7-6
size: -
J: TRBJ2-7

CDR3: CASSLGLASPYNEQFF
DNA: TGTGCCAGCAGCCTTGGACTAGCTAGCCCGTACAATGAGCAGTTCTTC
D: TRBD2
V: TRBV7-2
size: -
J: TRBJ2-1

CDR3: CASSVARGAFF
DNA: TGTGCCAGCAGTGTAGCCCGGGGAGCTTTCTTT
D: -
V: TRBV2
size: -
J: TRBJ1-1

CDR3: CASSSLFRGNTEAFF
DNA: TGTGCCAGCAGCTCTCTATTTAGGGGAAACACTGAAGCTTTCTTT
D: -
V: TRBV27
size: -
J: TRBJ1-1